Each of the 19 T cell receptor beta chains below was sequenced from the same sample in a study of shared clonotypes between healthy human individuals. The data were produced by immunoSEQ multiplex PCR, yet TCRdb's version contains in-frame clones alone and is incomplete. Among 550,000 to 600,000 clones, roughly 72% were seen once, and the ten largest hold around 11%. The source material was PBMCs. The receptors were gathered from a woman aged 35 to 49 in good health. Some clones in this sample may be carry-over from other donors' samples.

The J gene is TRBJ1-1, the V gene TRBV28; possibly TRBD1 for D (6 bases). Germline assignment: CDR1 MDHEN and CDR2 SYDVKM. The CDR3 has 16 residues. V was clipped by 3 bases and J by 4 bases, with 18 bases between them. DNA of the CDR3: TGTGCCAGCAGTTTGGTACAGGGAGAAGGTTTCACTGAAGCTTTCTTT. It specifies CASSLVQGEGFTEAFF.

This clone appeared once. This chain connects TRBV20-1 to TRBJ1-4; D not resolved. The germline gives CDR1 DFQATT, CDR2 SNEGSKA (reference sequence). The CDR3 runs 11 residues. V was shortened by 6 bases and J by 8 bases, with 10 bases between the two germline ends. The CDR3 DNA follows: TGCAGTGCCCCACAGACCGAAAAACTGTTTTTT. This codes for CSAPQTEKLFF.

The chain recombines TRBV27 with TRBJ1-5; D is undetermined. Looked up from germline, CDR1 is MNHEY and CDR2 is SMNVEV (reference sequence). V was cut by 5 bases and J by 9 bases, with 14 bases left in between. The CDR3 consists of 13 residues. CDR3 protein: CASSQAPEMPQHF. For the CDR3, the DNA is TGTGCCAGCAGTCAGGCACCGGAGATGCCCCAGCATTTT.

This chain joins TRBV7-7 and TRBJ2-7; tentatively, D is TRBD1 or TRBD2 (6 bases each). The V gene's germline CDR1 is SSHAT and CDR2 FNYEAQ (reference sequence). This CDR3 has 15 amino acids. V was trimmed by 2 bases and J by 7 bases, leaving 18 bases between them. CDR3 in amino acids: CASSLSYGGLGEQYF. In nucleotides, the CDR3 is TGTGCCAGCAGCTTAAGCTACGGGGGCCTGGGGGAGCAGTACTTC.

This clone was observed once. This rearrangement joins TRBV5-4 to TRBJ2-3, with a tentative D call TRBD1 (6 bases). Trimming removed 10 bases at V and 5 bases at J, with 17 bases between. Germline CDR1 SGHNT, CDR2 YYREEE (reference sequence). This CDR3 is built from 13 residues. The CDR3 sequence is CAGGRKGGDTQYF. The DNA for the CDR3 is TGTGCCGGGGGCAGGAAAGGTGGAGATACGCAGTATTTT.

In its sample, this clone was seen once. This rearrangement joins TRBV6-1 to TRBJ2-3; weak D call: TRBD1 (6 bases). The CDR3 loop spans 14 amino acids. CDR1 is MNHNS and CDR2 is SASEGT in the germline V gene. Trimming stripped 5 bases from V and 3 bases from J, with 12 bases between. CDR3 loop: CASSPSQGTDTQYF. CDR3 coding DNA: TGTGCCAGCAGTCCTTCACAGGGAACAGATACGCAGTATTTT.

This clone appeared a few times. The chain recombines TRBV7-3 with TRBJ2-2; unclear D gene. The CDR3 runs to 13 residues. CDR1 is SGHTA and CDR2 is FQGTGA in the germline V gene. Trimming shortened V by 4 bases and J by 7 bases, and 10 bases separated the two germline ends. The CDR3 loop reads CASSSSNGGELFF. The CDR3 nucleotides read TGTGCCAGCAGCTCCAGTAACGGCGGGGAGCTGTTTTTT.

The CDR3 region has the DNA TGCGCCAGCAGCAAGACCCCCGGGCGCACAGATACGCAGTATTTT. This translates into CASSKTPGRTDTQYF. V gene TRBV5-1 combines with J gene TRBJ2-3; D remains unclear. CDR1 SGHRS and CDR2 YFSETQ come from the germline V gene. Trimming left V 4 bases short and J 1 base short, with 13 bases between. CDR3 length: 15 residues.

The rearrangement joins TRBV18 to TRBJ1-5; TRBD1 matches 8 bases. Per germline, CDR1 KGHSH and CDR2 LQKENI. The CDR3 covers 16 residues. Trimming cost V 3 bases and J 1 base; bases outside gene matches: 5. In DNA form, the CDR3 reads TGTGCCAGCTCACCGTATGACAGGGGAAGCAATCAGCCCCAGCATTTT. Translation: CASSPYDRGSNQPQHF.

The gene calls are TRBV5-8 and TRBJ2-5; 12 bases agree with TRBD2. CDR1 is SGHTS, CDR2 YDEGEE, per germline. This CDR3 region has 15 residues. V trimming: 4 bases; J trimming: 4 bases; junction bases outside the gene matches: 5. For the CDR3, the DNA is TGTGCCAGCAGCCGCGGACTAGCGGGAATAGAGACCCAGTACTTC. This encodes CASSRGLAGIETQYF.

This chain joins TRBV6-4 and TRBJ2-1; D could derive from TRBD1 or TRBD2 (5 bases each). Germline CDR1 reads MRHNA; CDR2 reads SNTAGT. With 6 bases removed from V and 8 bases from J, the gap between germline ends came to 20 bases. The CDR3 runs 15 residues. The CDR3 reads CASSFGASGDDEQFF. The CDR3 DNA is TGTGCCAGCAGCTTCGGAGCAAGTGGGGACGATGAGCAGTTCTTC.

V is TRBV28 and J is TRBJ2-3, with a possible D match to TRBD2 (5 bases). Deletions cut 6 bases from V and 1 base from J, with 17 bases between. The CDR3 runs to 16 residues. The germline V gene encodes CDR1 MDHEN and CDR2 SYDVKM. In DNA form, the CDR3 reads TGTGCCAGCAGCCCCGGGGTCTTCCGGGGCACAGATACGCAGTATTTT. Its protein product is CASSPGVFRGTDTQYF. The full variable domain, completed using reference TRBV28 and TRBJ2-3, is DVKVTQSSRYLVKRTGEKVFLECVQDMDHENMFWYRQDPGLGLRLIYFSYDVKMKEKGDIPEGYSVSREKKERFSLILESASTNQTSMYLCASSPGVFRGTDTQYFGPGTRLTVL.

This clone showed up just once. This rearrangement joins TRBV7-8 to TRBJ2-7; perhaps D is TRBD1 or TRBD2 (6 bases each). CDR3 size: 15 residues. Germline values: CDR1 SGHVS, CDR2 FQNEAQ. Between the trimmed V and J ends, which lost 5 bases and 2 bases, there was a span of 16 bases. DNA of the CDR3: TGTGCCAGCAGCGGCCGGGGGCTCCCGACCTACGAGCAGTACTTC. Its protein is CASSGRGLPTYEQYF.

For this clone: Since a far larger clone is one base different, this is likely a read error. The V call is TRBV30, the J call TRBJ1-1; D is ambiguous. This CDR3 has 12 residues. CDR1 is GTSNPN, CDR2 SVGIG, per germline (reference sequence). V was shortened by 4 bases and J by 1 base, with 7 bases between the two germline ends. The CDR3 sequence is CAWKSENTEAFF. The CDR3 DNA is TGTGCCTGGAAATCAGAGAACACTGAAGCTTTCTTT.

The V call is TRBV27, the J call TRBJ2-5; D is ambiguous. The CDR3 extends over 14 amino acids. Germline values: CDR1 MNHEY, CDR2 SMNVEV (reference sequence). Trimming pared 5 bases from V and 1 base from J, leaving 11 bases between. CDR3 nucleotide sequence: TGTGCCAGCAGTACCCGAGGAGTCCAAGAGACCCAGTACTTC. Translated: CASSTRGVQETQYF.

This chain uses TRBV27 with TRBJ1-5, with D unclear. CDR3 length: 12 amino acids. Trimming stripped 7 bases from V and 2 bases from J, with 6 bases between. Germline V lookup: CDR1 MNHEY, CDR2 SMNVEV (reference sequence). The chain's CDR3 is CASKEGNQPQHF. Here the CDR3 DNA reads TGTGCCAGCAAGGAGGGCAATCAGCCCCAGCATTTT.

This clone was detected only a few times. The chain carries TRBV6-1 and TRBJ2-3; no clear D gene. Trimming left V 2 bases short and J 2 bases short, with 8 bases between. Germline lookup yields CDR1 MNHNS and CDR2 SASEGT. CDR3 length: 14 residues. DNA of the CDR3: TGTGCCAGCAGTGAAACCCAGATCACAGATACGCAGTATTTT. Protein: CASSETQITDTQYF.

This sequence joins TRBV5-1 and TRBJ2-1; possible D gene TRBD1, 5 bases. V shed 1 base and J shed 3 bases, with 14 bases lying between them. Germline V lookup: CDR1 SGHRS, CDR2 YFSETQ. The CDR3 extends over 16 amino acids. The CDR3 sequence is CASSLYAGPNYNEQFF. CDR3 DNA sequence: TGCGCCAGCAGCTTGTACGCAGGGCCGAACTACAATGAGCAGTTCTTC.

As concerns this clone: A read error may be the cause here, since a much bigger clone is one base away. Here the CDR3 DNA reads TGCAGCGTTGAGAGGAGCAGCTCGAACACTGGAGCTTTCTTT. Its translation is CSVERSSSNTGAFF. The genes are TRBV29-1 and TRBJ1-1; D is undetermined. Per germline, CDR1 SQVTM and CDR2 ANQGSEA. This CDR3 contains 14 residues.